These 19 T cell receptor beta chains were all obtained from the same sample, sequenced in a study of T cell repertoires in cytomegalovirus infection (dated by TCRdb to the late 2010s). Sequencing instrument: Illumina HiSeq 1500. Using fastp trimming at Q25 and MiXCR clonotype assembly, TCRdb reanalyzed the public sequencing data and kept in-frame beta chains. CDR3 protein sequences are deduplicated, and each keeps its most common genes and DNA. This sample holds approximately 180,000 distinct CDR3 sequences; 8.5% to 10% were observed only once. The ten largest account for 4.6% of the sample. The specimen was PBMCs. Receptors originate from a human donor in good health (CMV status not recorded). Some clones in this sample may be carry-over from other donors' samples.

At least ten counts were recorded for this clonotype. This chain links TRBV7-9 with TRBJ1-2; tentatively, D is TRBD1 (5 bases). This CDR3 is built from 18 residues. Trimming removed 5 bases from V and 0 bases from J, with 22 bases in between. Germline V gives CDR1 SEHNR, CDR2 FQNEAQ (reference sequence). The CDR3 coding sequence is TGTGCCAGCAGCCCAGCTGGGGCAGGGTCGCCTACTAACTATGGCTACACCTTC. Amino acids: CASSPAGAGSPTNYGYTF.

This clonotype has a count of ten or more. The rearrangement links TRBV14 to TRBJ1-1; D is possibly TRBD1 (5 bases). The V end was cut by 2 bases, the J end by 8 bases, with 15 bases between. Looked up from germline, CDR1 is SGHDN and CDR2 is FVKESK. The CDR3 contains 14 residues. CDR3 amino acids: CASSQLLQGSEAFF. The CDR3 DNA is TGTGCCAGCAGCCAACTTCTTCAGGGTTCCGAAGCTTTCTTT.

This chain joins TRBV20-1 and TRBJ2-2; 12 bases align to TRBD1. The CDR3 extends over 16 amino acids. The germline CDR1 and CDR2 sequences are DFQATT and SNEGSKA (reference sequence). V trimming: 4 bases; J trimming: 1 base; junction bases outside the gene matches: 4. CDR3 protein: CSATGQGALNTGELFF. The DNA of the CDR3 is TGCAGTGCTACGGGACAGGGGGCCTTGAACACCGGGGAGCTGTTTTTT.

This clonotype has a count of ten or more. The chain joins TRBV28 to TRBJ2-2; D might be TRBD1 or TRBD2, each matching 5 bases. V lost 8 bases, J lost 1 base, and 5 bases lay in between. Germline V gives CDR1 MDHEN, CDR2 SYDVKM. CDR3 length: 12 residues. The CDR3: CASGGNTGELFF. The CDR3, as DNA: TGTGCCAGCGGGGGGAACACCGGGGAGCTGTTTTTT.

This clonotype appeared a few times. The J gene is TRBJ2-2, the V gene TRBV29-1, with a possible D match to TRBD2 (5 bases). Germline CDR1 reads SQVTM; CDR2 reads ANQGSEA. V lost 3 bases and J 4 bases, leaving 9 bases between the germline ends. This CDR3 is 13 amino acids long. This CDR3 reads CSVDSEGTGELFF. In DNA, the CDR3 is TGCAGCGTTGATAGCGAGGGCACCGGGGAGCTGTTTTTT.

This clonotype has a count of ten or more. This chain joins TRBV7-2 and TRBJ1-6, with D tentatively TRBD1 (5 bases). Per germline, CDR1 SGHTA and CDR2 FQGNSA. CDR3 size: 16 residues. The V end lost 1 base, the J end lost 7 bases, and 14 bases lay between the germline ends. For the CDR3, the DNA is TGTGCCAGCAGCTTAGTTTCCGGGACTGGAAATTCACCCCTCCACTTT. It codes for CASSLVSGTGNSPLHF.

This clonotype has ten or more counts. This chain joins TRBV7-2 and TRBJ2-7; 8 bases line up with TRBD2. The CDR3 extends over 14 amino acids. Germline trimming cut 6 bases from V and 7 bases from J; bases unmatched to any gene: 11. Germline-derived CDR1 and CDR2 are SGHTA and FQGNSA. CDR3 in DNA: TGTGCCAGCAGGCTCGGGGGGGGGCCTGGGGAGCAGTACTTC. Residues: CASRLGGGPGEQYF. Full variable domain (remainder filled in from reference TRBV7-2 and TRBJ2-7): GAGVSQSPSNKVTEKGKDVELRCDPISGHTALYWYRQSLGQGLEFLIYFQGNSAPDKSGLPSDRFSAERTGGSVSTLTIQRTQQEDSAVYLCASRLGGGPGEQYFGPGTRLTVT.

This clonotype was recorded at least ten times. The chain joins TRBV29-1 to TRBJ2-1, with TRBD1 as a possible D gene (6 bases). This CDR3 is built from 16 residues. From germline, CDR1 is SQVTM and CDR2 ANQGSEA. The V end was cut by 3 bases, the J end by 3 bases, with 18 bases between. The CDR3 region is CSVDRKGGPIYNEQFF. The CDR3 nucleotides read TGCAGCGTTGATCGAAAAGGGGGACCGATCTACAATGAGCAGTTCTTC.

This clonotype was counted between two and nine times. The V gene is TRBV2, the J gene TRBJ1-1; D may be TRBD1 (5 bases). Trimming stripped 4 bases from V and 3 bases from J, with 12 bases between. CDR1 is SNHLY, CDR2 FYNNEI, per germline. This CDR3 region has 14 residues. In DNA, the CDR3 is TGTGCCAGCAGTGCCAGGGTAGACTACACTGAAGCTTTCTTT. This gives the protein CASSARVDYTEAFF.

The sample holds many counts of this clonotype. The chain joins TRBV7-8 to TRBJ1-1; D is uncertain. This CDR3 spans 15 amino acids. V was shortened by 2 bases and J by 5 bases, with 15 bases between the two germline ends. Per the germline V gene, CDR1 is SGHVS and CDR2 is FQNEAQ. As DNA, the CDR3 is TGTGCCAGCAGCTTAAGGAGGGTAGGTGGAACTGAAGCTTTCTTT. Amino acid sequence: CASSLRRVGGTEAFF.

V and J are TRBV14 and TRBJ2-5; maybe TRBD2 (5 bases). The CDR3 has 13 residues. The V gene's germline CDR1 is SGHDN and CDR2 FVKESK. Trimming removed 5 bases from V and 2 bases from J, with 9 bases in between. CDR3 protein: CASSGRTQETQYF. The CDR3 nucleotides read TGTGCCAGCAGCGGCAGGACTCAAGAGACCCAGTACTTC.

This clonotype was seen repeatedly, ten times or more. This chain joins TRBV7-2 and TRBJ2-5, with D unresolved. CDR3 length: 11 residues. The germline V gene encodes CDR1 SGHTA and CDR2 FQGNSA. V lost 3 bases to trimming and J lost 5 bases, with 4 bases between them. The CDR3 region is CASSFSETQYF. DNA for the CDR3: TGTGCCAGCAGCTTTAGCGAGACCCAGTACTTC.

This clonotype was seen ten or more times. This rearrangement joins TRBV7-2 to TRBJ1-2; TRBD1 matches at 7 bases. V trimming: 0 bases; J trimming: 7 bases; junction bases outside the gene matches: 8. This CDR3 contains 15 residues. Looked up from germline, CDR1 is SGHTA and CDR2 is FQGNSA. The CDR3 DNA reads TGTGCCAGCAGCTTAGCGCTGCCAGGGGGGGGTGGCTACACCTTC. Its translation is CASSLALPGGGGYTF.

Details on this clonotype: Germline and junction disagree at one end, which may indicate a read error. The V gene is TRBV20-1, the J gene TRBJ2-7; the D gene is possibly TRBD2 (6 bases). The CDR3 totals 13 residues. The germline gives CDR1 DFQATT, CDR2 SNEGSKA (reference sequence). CDR3 coding DNA: TGCAGTGCTAGAGGGGGACTTGCCTACGATCAGTACTTC. Amino acids: CSARGGLAYDQYF.

This clonotype showed up many times. V is TRBV7-2 and J is TRBJ2-5, with 8 nucleotides matching TRBD1. CDR1 and CDR2 from the germline V gene are SGHTA and FQGNSA. The CDR3 is made up of 15 amino acids. The V gene end was trimmed by 6 bases and the J gene end by 7 bases; junction bases not matched to a gene: 13. In nucleotides, the CDR3 is TGTGCCAGCAGAGCCCAGGGGGCCCTCCTAGGGACCCAGTACTTC. It yields the protein CASRAQGALLGTQYF.

The table lists this clonotype with many counts. This chain links TRBV7-2 with TRBJ1-1; 10 positions agree with TRBD1. V trimming: 6 bases; J trimming: 12 bases; junction bases outside the gene matches: 10. The CDR3 sequence is 13 residues long. Germline V gene sequence: CDR1 SGHTA, CDR2 FQGNSA. The DNA of the CDR3 is TGTGCCAGCAGTTCGACCGGGACAGGGGCAACTTTCTTT. Protein sequence: CASSSTGTGATFF.

There are many counts of this clonotype. This chain links TRBV6-1 with TRBJ2-7; D uncertain. The CDR3 consists of 16 residues. Trimming removed 3 bases at V and 0 bases at J, with 15 bases between. CDR1 MNHNS and CDR2 SASEGT come from the germline V gene. As DNA, the CDR3 is TGTGCCAGCAGTGAGAACCGCCAACTGCCCTCCTACGAGCAGTACTTC. Amino acids: CASSENRQLPSYEQYF.

This clonotype came up a few times. The chain uses TRBV7-2 and TRBJ1-1; 12 bases agree with TRBD1. The V and J ends lost 5 bases and 8 bases, in that order; junction bases with no gene match: 6. Germline V gene data show CDR1 as SGHTA and CDR2 as FQGNSA. The CDR3 has 14 amino acids. In nucleotides, the CDR3 is TGTGCCAGCAGCAGGGGACAGGGGGCTCGCGAAGCTTTCTTT. Its translation: CASSRGQGAREAFF.

The rearrangement uses TRBV28 and TRBJ1-2; possibly TRBD1 for D (6 bases). The CDR3 contains 14 residues. The V and J ends lost 2 bases and 8 bases respectively, with 15 bases between them. CDR1 is MDHEN and CDR2 is SYDVKM in the germline V gene. The CDR3: CASSLPQGSGGYTF. CDR3 coding DNA: TGTGCCAGCAGTTTACCGCAGGGGTCGGGAGGCTACACCTTC.